The TCR beta chain described here comes from a study of T cells in Graves' hyperthyroidism and ophthalmopathy. RNA transcripts provided the source from which TCR beta CDR3 regions were amplified. Using the HTBI primer set, a first-round RT-PCR was run on the TCR CDR3. MiXCR, applied by TCRdb to the multiplex PCR reads, yields one record per CDR3 protein. The sample records around 690,000 distinct CDR3 sequences, roughly 20% being singletons. This clonotype has a handful of counts. CDR1 MNHNS and CDR2 SASEGT come from the germline V gene. The CDR3 length is 20 residues. V shed 8 bases and J 12 bases; nucleotides not matched to a gene: 28.

The sequencing input was blood. This TCR derives from a man aged 30 to 39 with Graves' ophthalmopathy. This chain uses TRBV6-1 with TRBJ2-1, with 13 bases fitting TRBD2. CDR3 sequence: CASQQGIGGTSGTSRGRQFF. CDR3 coding DNA: TGTGCCAGCCAACAGGGTATTGGTGGGACTAGCGGGACTTCCCGGGGTAGGCAGTTCTTC.